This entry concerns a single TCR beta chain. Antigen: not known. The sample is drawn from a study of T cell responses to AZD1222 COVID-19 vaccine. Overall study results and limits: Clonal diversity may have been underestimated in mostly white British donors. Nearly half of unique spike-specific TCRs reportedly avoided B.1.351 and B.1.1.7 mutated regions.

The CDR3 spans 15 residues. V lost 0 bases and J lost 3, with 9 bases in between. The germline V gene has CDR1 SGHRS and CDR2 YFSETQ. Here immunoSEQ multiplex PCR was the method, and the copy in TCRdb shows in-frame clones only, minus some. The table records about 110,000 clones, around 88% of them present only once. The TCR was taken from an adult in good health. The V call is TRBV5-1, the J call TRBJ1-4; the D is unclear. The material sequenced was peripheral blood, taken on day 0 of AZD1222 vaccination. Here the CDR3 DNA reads TGCGCCAGCAGCTTGGATGGCAGAGCTAATGAAAAACTGTTTTTT. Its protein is CASSLDGRANEKLFF.